The 3 T cell receptor beta chains presented below share a single source sample, sequenced in a study of CD8 T cells in ankylosing spondylitis. MiXCR, applied by TCRdb to the 5' RACE reads, yields one record per CDR3 protein. Of about 130,000 distinct CDR3 sequences in the sample, more than 5.5% are singletons; the top ten hold roughly 12%. The specimen sequenced was blood, either unsorted or a sorted T cell fraction (not recorded which). The source is a female donor with ankylosing spondylitis or in good health (not recorded which).

This clonotype was found many times. The V call is TRBV12-3 or TRBV12-4, the J call TRBJ1-2; D remains ambiguous. Trimming removed 5 bases at V and 4 bases at J, with 8 bases between. The CDR3 has 12 amino acids. CDR3 region: CASSPETYGYTF. CDR3 sequence (DNA): TGTGCCAGCAGTCCTGAGACCTATGGCTACACCTTC.

This clonotype showed up many times. V is TRBV4-1 and J is TRBJ1-2, with D unclear. CDR1 is MGHRA and CDR2 is YSYEKL in the germline V gene. The CDR3 is 13 residues long. Trimming took 0 bases from V and 1 from J, leaving 3 bases between them. CDR3 nucleotide sequence: TGCGCCAGCAGCCAAGACGGTAACTATGGCTACACCTTC. This translates into CASSQDGNYGYTF.

The chain has TRBV2 and TRBJ2-7; D possibly corresponds to TRBD1 (6 bases). CDR3 length: 13 residues. Germline CDR1 and CDR2: SNHLY and FYNNEI. V lost 4 bases and J lost 10, with 17 bases in between. The chain's CDR3 is CASSAGTPAFQYF. The DNA of the CDR3 is TGTGCCAGCAGTGCCGGGACACCCGCCTTCCAGTACTTC.